Listed below are T cell receptor beta chains from one sample, sequenced in a study of T cell repertoires in cytomegalovirus infection. A single record per CDR3 protein comes from TCRdb applying MiXCR to the reads. The repertoire has some 440,000 distinct CDR3 sequences, 31% of them found once; the top ten carry approximately 14%. Sequenced input: PBMCs. Source of these receptors: a human donor in good health (CMV status not recorded). Some clones in this sample may be carry-over from other donors' samples. CDR3s leave out the opening cysteine and the closing phenylalanine or tryptophan.

V	J	CDR3
TRBV9	TRBJ1-5	ASSPDGGGNQPQH
TRBV28	TRBJ1-2	ASTSGHFRGYT
TRBV28	TRBJ2-3	ASSPPGTGQATQY
TRBV24-1	TRBJ2-7	ATSDAELQKFAYEQY
TRBV6-2/TRBV6-3	TRBJ2-7	ASSYSRGTPTYEQY
TRBV5-4	TRBJ2-2	ASRGKENTGELF
TRBV12-3/TRBV12-4	TRBJ2-1	ASSFLRQGHMAEQF
TRBV6-1	TRBJ2-2	ASKAFGPSGELF
TRBV11-2	TRBJ2-1	ASSLADWGNEQF
TRBV5-4	TRBJ1-1	ASSLVAGGPEAF
TRBV10-2	TRBJ1-2	ASRELKVDYGYT
TRBV5-6	TRBJ1-2	ASSSGRINYGYT
TRBV5-1	TRBJ1-6	ASSSWTGGANNSPLH
TRBV6-1	TRBJ1-2	AGGDRRMLYGYT
TRBV20-1	TRBJ1-1	SAGGGAVRYTEAF
TRBV7-9	TRBJ2-1	ASSLDRGNNEQF
TRBV7-6	TRBJ2-1	ASSPGWGEQF
TRBV4-2	TRBJ2-2	ASSQAGLAGGTNTGELF
TRBV7-2	TRBJ1-1	ASSLELLVNTEAF
TRBV12-3/TRBV12-4	TRBJ1-1	ASKAGGGTEAF
TRBV20-1	TRBJ1-2	SANYGYT
TRBV25-1	TRBJ1-4	ASSGRAGTANEKLF
TRBV27	TRBJ1-3	ASRLSGVSGNTIY
TRBV7-3	TRBJ1-1	ASSLDSFMNTEAF
TRBV4-1	TRBJ1-1	ASSRVWTGYTEAF
TRBV12-3/TRBV12-4	TRBJ2-3	ASSLAEADTQY